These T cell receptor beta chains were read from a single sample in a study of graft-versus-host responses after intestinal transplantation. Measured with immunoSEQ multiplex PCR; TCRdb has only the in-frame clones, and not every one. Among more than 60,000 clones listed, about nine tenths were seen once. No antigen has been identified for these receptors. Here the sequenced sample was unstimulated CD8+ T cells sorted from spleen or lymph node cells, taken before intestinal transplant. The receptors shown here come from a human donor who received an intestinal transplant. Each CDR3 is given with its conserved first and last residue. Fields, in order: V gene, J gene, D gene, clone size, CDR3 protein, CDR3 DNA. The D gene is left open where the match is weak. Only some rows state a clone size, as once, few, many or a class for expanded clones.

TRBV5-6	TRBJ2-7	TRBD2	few	CASSPPSAGDEQYF	TGTGCCAGCAGCCCCCCGTCGGCGGGGGACGAGCAGTACTTC
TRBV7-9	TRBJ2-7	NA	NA	CASGGTPYEQYF	TGTGCCAGCGGGGGGACTCCCTACGAGCAGTACTTC
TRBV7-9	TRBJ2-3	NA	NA	CASSSTQYF	TGTGCCAGCAGCTCGACGCAGTATTTT
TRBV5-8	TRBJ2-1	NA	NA	CASSRQSSYNEQFF	TGTGCCAGCAGCCGACAGAGCTCCTACAATGAGCAGTTCTTC
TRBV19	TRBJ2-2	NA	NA	CASSIRGAEGTGELFF	TGTGCCAGTAGTATTCGGGGGGCCGAAGGTACCGGGGAGCTGTTTTTT
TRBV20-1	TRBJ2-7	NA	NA	CSVPLGSEQYF	TGCAGTGTCCCCCTCGGGTCCGAGCAGTACTTC
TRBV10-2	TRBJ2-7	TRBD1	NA	CASSAGTGGYEQYF	TGCGCCAGCAGTGCCGGGACAGGGGGCTACGAGCAGTACTTC
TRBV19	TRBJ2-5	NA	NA	CASSPSWAETQYF	TGTGCCAGTAGTCCCAGCTGGGCGGAGACCCAGTACTTC
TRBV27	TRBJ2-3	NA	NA	CASSLDSDTQYF	TGTGCCAGCAGTTTGGACTCAGATACGCAGTATTTT
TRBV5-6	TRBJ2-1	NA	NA	CASSPGLSFGEQFF	TGTGCCAGCAGCCCGGGACTTAGCTTCGGTGAGCAGTTCTTC
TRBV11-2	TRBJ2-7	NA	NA	CASSLSGYEQYF	TGTGCCAGCAGCCTCTCGGGCTACGAGCAGTACTTC
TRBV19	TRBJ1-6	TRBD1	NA	CASRTGNSPLHF	TGTGCCAGTAGGACAGGGAATTCACCCCTCCACTTT
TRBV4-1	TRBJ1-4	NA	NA	CASSQAPGAGEKLFF	TGCGCCAGCAGCCAAGCACCAGGGGCGGGTGAAAAACTGTTTTTT
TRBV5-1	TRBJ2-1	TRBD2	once	CASSPSRLSGDNNEQFF	TGCGCCAGCAGCCCCTCCCGGCTTAGCGGGGATAACAATGAGCAGTTCTTC
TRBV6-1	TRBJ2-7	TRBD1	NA	CASSEAALAGTGAYEQYF	TGTGCCAGCAGTGAAGCGGCCCTTGCCGGGACAGGAGCCTACGAGCAGTACTTC
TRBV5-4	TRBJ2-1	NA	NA	CASSTKTGKGFDEQFF	TGTGCCAGCAGCACCAAAACAGGGAAGGGATTCGATGAGCAGTTCTTC
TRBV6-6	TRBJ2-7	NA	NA	CATRVGGEEQYF	TGTGCCACCAGGGTCGGGGGTGAGGAGCAGTACTTC
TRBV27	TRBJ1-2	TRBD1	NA	CASRPQGAYGYTF	TGTGCCAGCAGACCCCAGGGGGCTTATGGCTACACCTTC
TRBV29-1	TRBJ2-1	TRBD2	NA	CSVEDFRASGGPSSSYNEQFF	TGCAGCGTTGAAGATTTCCGGGCTAGCGGGGGTCCCTCTAGCTCCTACAATGAGCAGTTCTTC
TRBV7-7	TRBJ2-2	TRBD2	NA	CASSLGEGGELFF	TGTGCTAGCAGCTTAGGGGAGGGCGGGGAGCTGTTTTTT
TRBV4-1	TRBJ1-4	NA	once	CASSQGAEVNEKLFF	TGCGCCAGCAGCCAAGGAGCGGAGGTTAACGAAAAACTGTTTTTT
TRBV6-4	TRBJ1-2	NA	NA	CASSDSQGSDRLGYYGYTF	TGTGCCAGCAGTGACTCCCAGGGGTCGGACCGCCTCGGTTATTATGGCTACACCTTC
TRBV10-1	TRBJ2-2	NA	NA	CASSEGSGELFF	TGCGCCAGCAGTGAGGGCTCCGGGGAGCTGTTTTTT
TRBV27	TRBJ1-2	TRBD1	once	CASSSWQGGVYGYTF	TGTGCCAGCAGTTCCTGGCAGGGGGGCGTTTATGGCTACACCTTC
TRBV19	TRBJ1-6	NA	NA	CASSIGGTYNSPLHF	TGTGCCAGTAGTATTGGCGGGACCTATAATTCACCCCTCCACTTT
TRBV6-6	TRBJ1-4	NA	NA	CASNSATNEKLFF	TGTGCCAGCAACAGTGCAACTAATGAAAAACTGTTTTTT
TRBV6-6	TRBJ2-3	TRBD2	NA	CASSSGLAGGPDTQYF	TGTGCCAGCAGTTCGGGACTAGCGGGGGGGCCAGATACGCAGTATTTT
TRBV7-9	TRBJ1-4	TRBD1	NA	CASSLRAGTGREKLFF	TGTGCCAGCAGCTTAAGGGCCGGGACAGGGCGTGAAAAACTGTTTTTT
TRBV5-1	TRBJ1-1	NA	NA	CASSPGQSEAFF	TGCGCCAGCAGCCCAGGACAGAGTGAAGCTTTCTTT
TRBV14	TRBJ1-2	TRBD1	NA	CASSQGQGEVYGYTF	TGTGCCAGCAGCCAGGGACAGGGGGAGGTCTATGGCTACACCTTC
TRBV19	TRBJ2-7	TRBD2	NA	CASSVAGIHEQYF	TGTGCCAGTAGTGTAGCGGGGATCCACGAGCAGTACTTC
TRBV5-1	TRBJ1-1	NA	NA	CASSLGQANTEAFF	TGCGCCAGCAGCTTGGGACAGGCGAACACTGAAGCTTTCTTT
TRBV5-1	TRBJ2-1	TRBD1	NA	CASSLNTGDNSYNEQFF	TGCGCCAGCAGCTTAAACACAGGGGACAACTCCTACAATGAGCAGTTCTTC
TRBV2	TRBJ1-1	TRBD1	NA	CASGLTGRQGVIRPREAFF	TGTGCCAGCGGCCTGACTGGAAGACAGGGGGTGATCCGACCCCGTGAAGCTTTCTTT
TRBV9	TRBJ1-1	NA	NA	CASSVADSVPMNTEAFF	TGTGCCAGCAGCGTAGCAGACTCCGTGCCAATGAACACTGAAGCTTTCTTT
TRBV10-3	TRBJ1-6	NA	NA	CAISEGGDTPLHF	TGTGCCATCAGTGAAGGGGGGGATACACCCCTCCACTTT
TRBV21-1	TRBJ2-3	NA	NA	CASSKGVGDKSTDTQYF	TGTGCCAGCAGCAAAGGGGTTGGGGACAAGAGCACAGATACGCAGTATTTT
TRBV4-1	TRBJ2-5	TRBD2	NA	CASSQDRGEPYF	TGCGCCAGCAGCCAAGATCGGGGGGAGCCGTACTTC
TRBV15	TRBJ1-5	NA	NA	CATSRTANQPQHF	TGTGCCACCAGCAGGACAGCGAATCAGCCCCAGCATTTT
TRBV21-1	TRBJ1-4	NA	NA	CASRPTRGRGEKLFF	TGTGCCAGCAGACCTACCAGGGGGCGGGGGGAAAAACTGTTTTTT
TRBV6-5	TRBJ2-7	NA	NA	CASTQGEAYEQYF	TGTGCCAGCACTCAGGGGGAGGCCTACGAGCAGTACTTC